What follows is one T cell receptor beta chain and its context. Antigen: not known. The sample comes from a study of early T cells in non-severe SARS-CoV-2 infection. At the level of the study: Sequencing used unsorted whole-blood bulk RNA, so chains lack pairing.

Individual cDNA molecules were tagged with unique molecular identifiers, the study reported. TCRdb re-called the 5' RACE reads with MiXCR, one entry per CDR3 protein. The table lists around 70,000 distinct CDR3 sequences, 12% of them singletons, with around 1.7% in the top ten. Study conclusions and caveats: VDJdb-based annotation leaned toward anti-spike CD8 responses and missed private and CD4 specificities.

Sequenced material: whole blood. This TCR derives from an adult who was a healthcare worker with PCR-confirmed SARS-CoV-2 infection or an uninfected control (not recorded which).

The CDR3 is CASSPQAGTAYEQYF. CDR3 in DNA: TGTGCCAGCAGCCCCCAAGCCGGGACAGCATACGAGCAGTACTTC. The chain carries TRBV7-2 and TRBJ2-7, with 7 bases that match TRBD1. The CDR3 covers 15 residues. Germline V gives CDR1 SGHTA, CDR2 FQGNSA. V was pared by 5 bases and J by 4 bases, with 11 bases of the junction left unmatched.